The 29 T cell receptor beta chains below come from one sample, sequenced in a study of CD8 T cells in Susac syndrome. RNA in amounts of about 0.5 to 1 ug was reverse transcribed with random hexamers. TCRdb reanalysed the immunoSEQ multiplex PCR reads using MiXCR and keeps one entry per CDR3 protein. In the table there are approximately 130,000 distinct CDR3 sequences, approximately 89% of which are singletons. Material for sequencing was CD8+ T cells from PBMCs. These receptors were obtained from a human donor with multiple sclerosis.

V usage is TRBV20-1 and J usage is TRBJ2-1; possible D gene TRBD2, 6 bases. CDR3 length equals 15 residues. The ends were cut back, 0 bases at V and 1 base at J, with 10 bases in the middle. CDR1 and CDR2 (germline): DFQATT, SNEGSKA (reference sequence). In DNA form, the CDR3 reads TGCAGTGCTAGAGATGAGGAGGGGTCCTACAATGAGCAGTTCTTC. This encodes CSARDEEGSYNEQFF.

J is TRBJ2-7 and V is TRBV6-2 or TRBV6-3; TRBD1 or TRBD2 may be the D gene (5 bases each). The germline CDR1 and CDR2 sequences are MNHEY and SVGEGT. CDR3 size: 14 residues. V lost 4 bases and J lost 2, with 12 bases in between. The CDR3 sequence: CASSSQGPTYEQYF. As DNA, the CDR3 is TGTGCCAGCAGTTCCCAGGGACCGACCTACGAGCAGTACTTC.

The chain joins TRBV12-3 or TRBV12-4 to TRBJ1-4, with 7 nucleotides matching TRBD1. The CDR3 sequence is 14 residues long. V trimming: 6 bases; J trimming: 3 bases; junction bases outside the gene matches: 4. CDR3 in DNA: TGTGCCAGCAGCCCGACAGGGCCTAATGAAAAACTGTTTTTT. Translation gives CASSPTGPNEKLFF.

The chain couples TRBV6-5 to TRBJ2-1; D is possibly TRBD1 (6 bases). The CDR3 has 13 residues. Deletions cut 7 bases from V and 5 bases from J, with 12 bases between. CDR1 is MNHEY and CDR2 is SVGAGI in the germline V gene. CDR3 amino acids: CASTMTGNNEQFF. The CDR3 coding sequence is TGTGCCAGCACCATGACAGGCAACAATGAGCAGTTCTTC.

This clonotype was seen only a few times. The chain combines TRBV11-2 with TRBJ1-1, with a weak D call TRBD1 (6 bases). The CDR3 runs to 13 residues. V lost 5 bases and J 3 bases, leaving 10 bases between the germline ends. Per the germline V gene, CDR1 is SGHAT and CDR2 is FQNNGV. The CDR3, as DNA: TGTGCCAGCAGCCCTAGGGGGGACACTGAAGCTTTCTTT. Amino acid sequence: CASSPRGDTEAFF.

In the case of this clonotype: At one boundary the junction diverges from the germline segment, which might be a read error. The CDR3 region is CASSQVDPGSEVFF. CDR3 sequence (DNA): TGCGCCAGCAGCCAAGTGGATCCGGGTTCTGAAGTTTTCTTT. V gene TRBV4-3 combines with J gene TRBJ1-1, with D hard to call. CDR3 size: 14 residues. Germline CDR1 reads LGHNA; CDR2 reads YSLEER.

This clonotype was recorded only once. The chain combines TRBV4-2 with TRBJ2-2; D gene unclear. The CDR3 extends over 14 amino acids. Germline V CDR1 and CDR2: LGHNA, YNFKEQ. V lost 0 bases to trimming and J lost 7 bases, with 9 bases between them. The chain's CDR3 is CASSQEPSFGELFF. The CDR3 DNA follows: TGTGCCAGCAGCCAAGAACCCTCGTTCGGGGAGCTGTTTTTT.

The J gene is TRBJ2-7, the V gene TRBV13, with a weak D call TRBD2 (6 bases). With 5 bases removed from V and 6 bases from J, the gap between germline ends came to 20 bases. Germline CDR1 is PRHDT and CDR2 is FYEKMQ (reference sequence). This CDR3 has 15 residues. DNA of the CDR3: TGTGCCAGCAGCCCCATAGCGGACCTGGGGCTCGAGCAGTACTTC. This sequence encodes CASSPIADLGLEQYF.

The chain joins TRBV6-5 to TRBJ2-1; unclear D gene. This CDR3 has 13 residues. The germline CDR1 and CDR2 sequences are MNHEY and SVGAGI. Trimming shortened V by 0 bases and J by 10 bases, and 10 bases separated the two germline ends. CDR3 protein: CASSYSPWGEQFF. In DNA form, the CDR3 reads TGTGCCAGCAGTTACTCCCCTTGGGGAGAGCAGTTCTTC.

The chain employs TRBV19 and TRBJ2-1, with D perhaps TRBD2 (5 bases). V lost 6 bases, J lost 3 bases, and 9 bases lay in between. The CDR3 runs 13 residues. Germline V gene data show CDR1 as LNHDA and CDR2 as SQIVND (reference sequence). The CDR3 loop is CASRTGNYNEQFF. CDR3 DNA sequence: TGTGCCAGTAGGACCGGGAACTACAATGAGCAGTTCTTC.

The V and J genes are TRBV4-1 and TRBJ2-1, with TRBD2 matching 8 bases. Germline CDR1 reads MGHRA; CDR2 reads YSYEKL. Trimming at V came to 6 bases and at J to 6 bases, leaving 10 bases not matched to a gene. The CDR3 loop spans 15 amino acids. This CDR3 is CASSHPGLDANEQFF. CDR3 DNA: TGCGCCAGCAGTCATCCGGGACTAGACGCCAATGAGCAGTTCTTC.

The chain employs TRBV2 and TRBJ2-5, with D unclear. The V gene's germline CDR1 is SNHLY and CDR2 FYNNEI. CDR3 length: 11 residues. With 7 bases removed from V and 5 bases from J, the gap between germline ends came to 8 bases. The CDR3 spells CASTRTETQYF. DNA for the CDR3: TGTGCCAGCACCCGGACGGAGACCCAGTACTTC.

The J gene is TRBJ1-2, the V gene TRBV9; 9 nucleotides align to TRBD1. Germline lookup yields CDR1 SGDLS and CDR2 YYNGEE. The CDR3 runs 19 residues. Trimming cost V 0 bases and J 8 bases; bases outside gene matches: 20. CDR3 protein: CASSVALGTGSIAGVGYTF. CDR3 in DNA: TGTGCCAGCAGCGTAGCTTTGGGGACAGGGAGTATTGCTGGGGTCGGCTACACCTTC.

The CDR3 DNA reads as TGTGCCAGCAGCTCGTACTTGGCGACGGCTAACTATGGCTACACCTTC. Translation: CASSSYLATANYGYTF. J is TRBJ1-2 and V is TRBV13; D gene unclear. V was shortened by 4 bases and J by 0 bases, with 15 bases between the two germline ends. Germline values: CDR1 PRHDT, CDR2 FYEKMQ (reference sequence). The CDR3 sequence is 16 residues long.

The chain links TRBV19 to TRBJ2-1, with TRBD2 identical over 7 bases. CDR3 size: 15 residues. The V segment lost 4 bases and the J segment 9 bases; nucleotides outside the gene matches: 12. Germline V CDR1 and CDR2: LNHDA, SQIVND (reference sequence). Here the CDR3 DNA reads TGTGCCAGTAGTACCTTTGTGAGGGCGGGAGCTGAGCAGTTCTTC. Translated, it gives CASSTFVRAGAEQFF.

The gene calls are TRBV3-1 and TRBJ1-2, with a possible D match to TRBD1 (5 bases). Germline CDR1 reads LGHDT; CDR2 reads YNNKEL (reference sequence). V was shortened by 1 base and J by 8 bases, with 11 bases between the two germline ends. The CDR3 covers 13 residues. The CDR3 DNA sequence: TGTGCCAGCAGCCAAGGCGGAGAGGGGGGCTACACCTTC. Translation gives CASSQGGEGGYTF.

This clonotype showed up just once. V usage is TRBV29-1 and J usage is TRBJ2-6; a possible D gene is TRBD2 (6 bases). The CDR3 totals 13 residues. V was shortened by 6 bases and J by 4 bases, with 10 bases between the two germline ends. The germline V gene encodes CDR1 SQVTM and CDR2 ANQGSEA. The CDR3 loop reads CSVGGRGANVLTF. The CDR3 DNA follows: TGCAGCGTGGGGGGAAGGGGGGCCAACGTCCTGACTTTC.

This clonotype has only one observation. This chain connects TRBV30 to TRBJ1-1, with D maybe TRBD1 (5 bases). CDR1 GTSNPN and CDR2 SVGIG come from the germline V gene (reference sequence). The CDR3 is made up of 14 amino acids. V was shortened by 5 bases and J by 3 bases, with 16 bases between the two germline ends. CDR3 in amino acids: CAWGPGRGYTEAFF. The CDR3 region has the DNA TGTGCCTGGGGTCCAGGCCGGGGCTACACTGAAGCTTTCTTT. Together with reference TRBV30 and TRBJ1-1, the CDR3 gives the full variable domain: SQTIHQWPATLVQPVGSPLSLECTVEGTSNPNLYWYRQAAGRGLQLLFYSVGIGQISSEVPQNLSASRPQDRQFILSSKKLLLSDSGFYLCAWGPGRGYTEAFFGQGTRLTVV.

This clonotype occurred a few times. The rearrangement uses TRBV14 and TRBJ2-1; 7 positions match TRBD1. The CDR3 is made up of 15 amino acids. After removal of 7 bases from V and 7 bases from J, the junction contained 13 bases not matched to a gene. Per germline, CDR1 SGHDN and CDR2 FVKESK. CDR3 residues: CASNQQGQLRNEQFF. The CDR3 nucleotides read TGTGCCAGCAACCAGCAGGGACAGCTCAGGAATGAGCAGTTCTTC.

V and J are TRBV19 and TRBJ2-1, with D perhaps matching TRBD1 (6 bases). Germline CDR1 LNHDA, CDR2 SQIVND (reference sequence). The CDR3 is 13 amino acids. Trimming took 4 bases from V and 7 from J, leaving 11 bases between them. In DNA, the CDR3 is TGTGCCAGTAGTACCAAACAGGGAAATGAGCAGTTCTTC. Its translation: CASSTKQGNEQFF.

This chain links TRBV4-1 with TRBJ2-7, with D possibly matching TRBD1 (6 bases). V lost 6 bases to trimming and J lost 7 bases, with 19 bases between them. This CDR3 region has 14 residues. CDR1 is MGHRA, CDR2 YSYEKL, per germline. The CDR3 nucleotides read TGCGCCAGCAGGCCGACAGGTACCCTTCTAGAGCAGTACTTC. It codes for CASRPTGTLLEQYF.

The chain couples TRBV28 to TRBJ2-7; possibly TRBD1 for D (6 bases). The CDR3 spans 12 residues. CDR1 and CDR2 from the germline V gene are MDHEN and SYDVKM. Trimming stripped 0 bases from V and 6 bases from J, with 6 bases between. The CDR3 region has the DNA TGTGCCAGCAGTTTATGGACAGGCGAGCAGTACTTC. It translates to CASSLWTGEQYF.

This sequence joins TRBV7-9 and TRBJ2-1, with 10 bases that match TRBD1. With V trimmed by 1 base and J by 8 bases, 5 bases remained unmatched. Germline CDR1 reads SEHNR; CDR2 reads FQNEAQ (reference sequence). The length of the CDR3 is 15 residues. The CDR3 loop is CASSLDGTGVDEQFF. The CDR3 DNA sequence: TGTGCCAGCAGCTTAGATGGGACAGGGGTGGATGAGCAGTTCTTC. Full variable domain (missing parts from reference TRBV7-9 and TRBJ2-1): DTGVSQNPRHKITKRGQNVTFRCDPISEHNRLYWYRQTLGQGPEFLTYFQNEAQLEKSRLLSDRFSAERPKGSFSTLEIQRTEQGDSAMYLCASSLDGTGVDEQFFGPGTRLTVL.

The CDR3 is CASSYSVGNEQFF. The CDR3 DNA reads TGTGCCAGCAGCTACTCGGTAGGCAATGAGCAGTTCTTC. This sequence joins TRBV27 and TRBJ2-1; D remains ambiguous. CDR3 length: 13 amino acids. Germline CDR1 reads MNHEY; CDR2 reads SMNVEV (reference sequence). V was shortened by 6 bases and J by 6 bases, with 12 bases between the two germline ends.

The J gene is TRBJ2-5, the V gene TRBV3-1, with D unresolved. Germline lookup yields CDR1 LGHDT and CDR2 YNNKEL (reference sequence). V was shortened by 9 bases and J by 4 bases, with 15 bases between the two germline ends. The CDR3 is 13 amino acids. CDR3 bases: TGTGCCAGAAATAGGAATTGGTCAGAGACCCAGTACTTC. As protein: CARNRNWSETQYF.

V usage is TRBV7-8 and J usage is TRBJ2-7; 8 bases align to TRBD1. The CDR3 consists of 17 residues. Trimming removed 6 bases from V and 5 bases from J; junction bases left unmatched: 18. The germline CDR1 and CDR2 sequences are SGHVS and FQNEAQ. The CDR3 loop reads CASSPLAWAGGADEQYF. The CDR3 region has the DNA TGTGCCAGCAGTCCGCTAGCCTGGGCAGGGGGCGCGGACGAGCAGTACTTC.

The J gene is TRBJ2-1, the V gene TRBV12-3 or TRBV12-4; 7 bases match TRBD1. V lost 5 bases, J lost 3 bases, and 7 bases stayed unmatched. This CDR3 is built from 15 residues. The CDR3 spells CASSGDSPNYNEQFF. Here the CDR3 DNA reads TGTGCCAGCAGTGGGGACAGTCCAAACTACAATGAGCAGTTCTTC.

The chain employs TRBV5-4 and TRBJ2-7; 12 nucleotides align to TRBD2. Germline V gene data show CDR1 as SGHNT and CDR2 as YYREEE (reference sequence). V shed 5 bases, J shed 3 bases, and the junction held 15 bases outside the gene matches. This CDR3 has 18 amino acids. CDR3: CASRPGTSGSRGYYEQYF. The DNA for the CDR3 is TGTGCCAGCAGACCCGGGACTAGCGGGTCCAGGGGATACTACGAGCAGTACTTC.

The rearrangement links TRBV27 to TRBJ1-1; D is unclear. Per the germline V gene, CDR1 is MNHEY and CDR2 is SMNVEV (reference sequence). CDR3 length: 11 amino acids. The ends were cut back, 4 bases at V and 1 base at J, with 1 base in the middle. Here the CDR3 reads CASSSNTEAFF. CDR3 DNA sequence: TGTGCCAGCAGTTCGAACACTGAAGCTTTCTTT.